The table lists the clone carrying this T cell receptor beta chain with a count of one. Its target is unknown. This entry is derived from a study of follicular helper T cells after annual influenza vaccination. Looking at the study overall: For some subjects, blood spans the 2013-2014, 2014-2015 and 2015-2016 annual vaccinations. General study findings and limits: Day 7 ICOS+CD38+ clones were most often found later in ICOS-CD38- cTfh cells.

Time point: 2014-2015 season, 7 days after vaccination. Subjects lived in the community and lacked influenza vaccine within the prior 6 months. Clones were read by immunoSEQ multiplex PCR, and TCRdb kept only the in-frame ones, dropping some. Of approximately 9,500 clones in the sample, approximately 82% were seen once. This CDR3 spans 13 amino acids. CDR1 is LNHDA and CDR2 is SQIVND in the germline V gene (reference sequence). Trimming took 7 bases from V and 5 from J, leaving 11 bases between them. The chain links TRBV19 to TRBJ1-4, with D uncertain. This sequence originates from an adult who received the influenza vaccine. The input for sequencing was CXCR5- memory CD4+ T cells sorted from blood, taken 7 days after influenza vaccination. The CDR3 loop is CASKVHTNEKLFF. The CDR3 DNA reads TGTGCCAGTAAGGTACATACAAATGAAAAACTGTTTTTT.